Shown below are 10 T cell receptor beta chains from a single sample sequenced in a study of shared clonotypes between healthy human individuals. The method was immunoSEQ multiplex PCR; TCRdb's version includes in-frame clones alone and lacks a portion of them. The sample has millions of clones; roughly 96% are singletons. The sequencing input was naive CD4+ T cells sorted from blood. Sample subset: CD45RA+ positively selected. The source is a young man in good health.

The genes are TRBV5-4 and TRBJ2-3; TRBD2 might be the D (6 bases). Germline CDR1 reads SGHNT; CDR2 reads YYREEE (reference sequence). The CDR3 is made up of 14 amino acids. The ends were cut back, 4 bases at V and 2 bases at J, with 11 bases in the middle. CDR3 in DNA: TGTGCCAGCAGCCCTCCGGGACTCACAGATACGCAGTATTTT. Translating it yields CASSPPGLTDTQYF.

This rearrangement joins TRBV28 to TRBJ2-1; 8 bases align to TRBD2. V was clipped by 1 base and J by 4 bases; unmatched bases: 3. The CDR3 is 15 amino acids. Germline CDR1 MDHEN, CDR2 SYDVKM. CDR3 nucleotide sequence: TGTGCCAGCAGTTTATTCACGGGGGGGTACAATGAGCAGTTCTTC. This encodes CASSLFTGGYNEQFF.

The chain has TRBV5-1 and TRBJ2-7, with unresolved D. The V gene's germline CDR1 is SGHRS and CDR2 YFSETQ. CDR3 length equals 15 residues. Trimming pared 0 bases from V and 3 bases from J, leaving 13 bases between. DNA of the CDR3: TGCGCCAGCAGCTTGGCCGCTGAGCTAATCTACGAGCAGTACTTC. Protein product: CASSLAAELIYEQYF.

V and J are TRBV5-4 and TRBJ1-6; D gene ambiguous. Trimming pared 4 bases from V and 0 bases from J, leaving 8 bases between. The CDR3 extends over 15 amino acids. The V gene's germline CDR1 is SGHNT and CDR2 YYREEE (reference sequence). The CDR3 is CASSDGGSYNSPLHF. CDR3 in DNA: TGTGCCAGCAGCGACGGAGGCTCCTATAATTCACCCCTCCACTTT.

Here the CDR3 DNA reads TGTGCCTGGGGCATTTTCGGGACTAGAACCTACGAGCAGTACTTC. Translating gives CAWGIFGTRTYEQYF. V gene TRBV30 combines with J gene TRBJ2-7, with 8 bases matching TRBD2. The trim removed 5 bases at V and 2 bases at J, leaving 11 bases unmatched. CDR3 length: 15 residues. The germline V gene has CDR1 GTSNPN and CDR2 SVGIG (reference sequence).

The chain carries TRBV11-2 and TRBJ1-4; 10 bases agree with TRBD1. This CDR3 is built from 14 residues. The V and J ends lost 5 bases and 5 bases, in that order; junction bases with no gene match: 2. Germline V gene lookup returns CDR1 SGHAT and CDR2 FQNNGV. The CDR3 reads CASSMGQGNEKLFF. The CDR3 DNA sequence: TGTGCCAGCAGCATGGGACAGGGGAATGAAAAACTGTTTTTT.

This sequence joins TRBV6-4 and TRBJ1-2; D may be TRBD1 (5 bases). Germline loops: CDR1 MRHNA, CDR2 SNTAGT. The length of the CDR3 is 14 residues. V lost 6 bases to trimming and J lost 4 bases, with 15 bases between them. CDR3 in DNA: TGTGCCAGCAGGGCCGGTGGAGGGGCCTATGGCTACACCTTC. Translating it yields CASRAGGGAYGYTF.

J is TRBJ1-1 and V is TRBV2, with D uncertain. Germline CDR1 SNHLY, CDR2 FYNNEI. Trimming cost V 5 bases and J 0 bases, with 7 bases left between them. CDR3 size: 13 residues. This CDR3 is CASSKEVNTEAFF. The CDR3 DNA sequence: TGTGCCAGCAGTAAGGAAGTGAACACTGAAGCTTTCTTT.

The CDR3 bases are TGTGCCAGCAGTGAAGAACAGCCCTATGGCTACACCTTC. Protein product: CASSEEQPYGYTF. V gene TRBV2 combines with J gene TRBJ1-2; no firm D call. Looked up from germline, CDR1 is SNHLY and CDR2 is FYNNEI. This CDR3 has 13 amino acids. The V end lost 1 base, the J end lost 4 bases, and 7 bases lay between the germline ends.

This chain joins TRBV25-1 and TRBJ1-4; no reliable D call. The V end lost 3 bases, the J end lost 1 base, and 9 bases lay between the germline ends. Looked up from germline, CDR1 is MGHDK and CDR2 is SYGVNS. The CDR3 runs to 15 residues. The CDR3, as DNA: TGTGCCAGCAGTGAGACGGGCTTAACTAATGAAAAACTGTTTTTT. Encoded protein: CASSETGLTNEKLFF.